This is a list of T cell receptor beta chains from one sample in a study of blood T cells in healthy people across ages. TCRdb passed the 5' RACE reads through MiXCR, listing each CDR3 protein once. This sample has 650,000 to 800,000 distinct CDR3 sequences, with around two fifths found just once. What was sequenced was blood. The receptor set was obtained from a man in his sixties in good health. CDR3s include the opening cysteine and the closing phenylalanine or tryptophan. A D gene is named only where the DNA matches it firmly. Not every row has a clone size; where given, it reads once, few, many or a size class.

CDR3 DNA,CDR3 protein,J gene,clone size,V gene,D gene
TGTGCCAGCAGTCCCCACAACTACGAGCAGTACTTC,CASSPHNYEQYF,TRBJ2-7,few,TRBV12-3/TRBV12-4,.
TGTGCCAGCAGTTACCATACGGACGAGCAGTACTTC,CASSYHTDEQYF,TRBJ2-7,.,TRBV6-2/TRBV6-3,.
TGTGCCAGCAGCAATTTTGGGACTAGGCAGAACATTCAGTACTTC,CASSNFGTRQNIQYF,TRBJ2-4,many,TRBV6-2/TRBV6-3,TRBD2
TGTGCCAGCAGCCAATCCCGCGAGTATGGCTACACCTTC,CASSQSREYGYTF,TRBJ1-2,.,TRBV4-2,.
TGCAGTGCTAGAGATCGGTGGGACGCCCCGTCAAAGCAGTTCTTC,CSARDRWDAPSKQFF,TRBJ2-1,.,TRBV20-1,.
TGTGCCAGCAGCTTAGGCCTGACTAGCGACGGTACAGATACGCAGTATTTT,CASSLGLTSDGTDTQYF,TRBJ2-3,few,TRBV11-3,TRBD2
TGCGCCAGCAGCCGTGGTTCTTCCACAGATACGCAGTATTTT,CASSRGSSTDTQYF,TRBJ2-3,few,TRBV4-3,.
TGTGCCAGCAATATGGCGAGCGGGGGTCCAGATACGCAGTATTTT,CASNMASGGPDTQYF,TRBJ2-3,.,TRBV2,TRBD2
TGTGCCAGCAGCGTAGGTTCCCCCGGGGAGTCCGAATCCTACGAGCAGTACTTC,CASSVGSPGESESYEQYF,TRBJ2-7,.,TRBV9,.
TGCGCCAGCAGTGACAGGGTTGGGGCCAACGTCCTGACTTTC,CASSDRVGANVLTF,TRBJ2-6,many,TRBV4-1,TRBD1
TGTGCCAGCAGCAACAAGGGGGTGTTAGACGAGCAGTACTTC,CASSNKGVLDEQYF,TRBJ2-7,.,TRBV7-2,.
TGTGCCAGCAGCTTCACTAGACGGACGGACCTCACAGATACGCAGTATTTT,CASSFTRRTDLTDTQYF,TRBJ2-3,.,TRBV7-2,.
TGCGCCAGCAGCCCTTCCTATATGGCGGGGGCAATGAGGCAGTTCTTC,CASSPSYMAGAMRQFF,TRBJ2-1,few,TRBV4-3,.
TGTGCCAGCAGTACCGGGACAGCTGAGCAGTTCTTC,CASSTGTAEQFF,TRBJ2-1,few,TRBV6-2/TRBV6-3,TRBD1
TGCAGTGCTAGGCACACTAGCGGGGGTTCTAACACCGGGGAGCTGTTTTTT,CSARHTSGGSNTGELFF,TRBJ2-2,.,TRBV20-1,TRBD2
TGTGCCAGCAGTTCCCTTCAGACAGGGGCATTGAACACTGAAGCTTTCTTT,CASSSLQTGALNTEAFF,TRBJ1-1,.,TRBV28,TRBD1
TGTGCCAGCAGAGGCGACAGGGAAGGAAACGAGCAGTACTTC,CASRGDREGNEQYF,TRBJ2-7,.,TRBV11-2,TRBD1
TGTGCCAGCAGCCAAGTACACAATGAGCAGTACTTC,CASSQVHNEQYF,TRBJ2-7,.,TRBV3-1,.
TGCAGCGTCATAGCGGGGGTAAACATTCAGTACTTC,CSVIAGVNIQYF,TRBJ2-4,few,TRBV29-1,TRBD2